The rows below give T cell receptor beta chains drawn from one sample of a study of STAT5B mutations in CD4+ large granular lymphocyte leukemia. Profiled with immunoSEQ multiplex PCR; TCRdb holds only in-frame clones, not every one. The sample gives roughly 38,000 clones, about 80% of which show up once; less than 0.6% is in the top ten. Material for sequencing was CD4+ T cells from blood buffy coats. The receptors were gathered from a human donor in good health. Each CDR3 is given with its conserved first and last residue. D genes are given only for firm matches. Rows give clone size only sometimes, using once, few, many, or a class for an expanded clone.

clone_size j_call d_call v_call cdr3_aa cdr3_nt
once TRBJ2-1 NA TRBV5-1 CASSSGEARNEQFF TGCGCCAGCAGCTCGGGAGAGGCGAGGAATGAGCAGTTCTTC
NA TRBJ2-6 TRBD2 TRBV7-2 CASSFGLAGEGVLTF TGTGCCAGCAGCTTCGGACTAGCGGGAGAGGGCGTCCTGACTTTC
NA TRBJ1-6 TRBD1 TRBV5-5 CASTIQGANNSPLHF TGTGCCAGCACCATCCAGGGGGCTAATAATTCACCCCTCCACTTT
NA TRBJ2-5 TRBD1 TRBV25-1 CASPHVPQGVVETQYF TGTGCCAGCCCGCACGTCCCCCAGGGGGTCGTAGAGACCCAGTACTTC
NA TRBJ2-5 NA TRBV5-1 CASRWTAQETQYF TGCGCCAGCAGATGGACAGCCCAAGAGACCCAGTACTTC
NA TRBJ1-2 NA TRBV9 CASSSSIGENYGYTF TGTGCCAGCAGCTCATCGATAGGTGAGAACTATGGCTACACCTTC
NA TRBJ1-5 NA TRBV2 CASGERGPNQPQHF TGTGCCAGCGGGGAGCGGGGGCCCAATCAGCCCCAGCATTTT
NA TRBJ2-7 TRBD1 TRBV7-2 CASSLVDWGTGGSEQYF TGTGCCAGCAGCTTAGTGGACTGGGGGACAGGGGGCTCCGAGCAGTACTTC
NA TRBJ2-1 TRBD2 TRBV14 CASSQEGGLAGAYNEQFF TGTGCCAGCAGCCAAGAGGGGGGACTAGCGGGAGCCTACAATGAGCAGTTCTTC
once TRBJ1-4 NA TRBV7-2 CASSLGRGNEKLFF TGTGCCAGCAGCTTAGGACGGGGAAATGAAAAACTGTTTTTT
NA TRBJ2-1 TRBD1 TRBV25-1 CASSERHRGRYNEQFF TGTGCCAGCAGTGAACGTCACAGGGGGCGGTACAATGAGCAGTTCTTC
NA TRBJ1-3 TRBD1 TRBV18 CASSPLGTGDTIYF TGTGCCAGCTCACCCCTCGGGACAGGGGACACCATATATTTT
NA TRBJ1-1 TRBD1 TRBV5-1 CASSLGTGGRTEAFF TGCGCCAGCAGCTTGGGGACAGGGGGTCGCACTGAAGCTTTCTTT
few TRBJ2-6 NA TRBV29-1 CSVAFTTGANVLTF TGCAGCGTTGCTTTCACAACTGGGGCCAACGTCCTGACTTTC
NA TRBJ2-3 TRBD2 TRBV27 CARLGGNTDTQYF TGTGCCAGGCTGGGGGGGAACACAGATACGCAGTATTTT
few TRBJ1-2 NA TRBV7-9 CASSYRESGGYTF TGTGCCAGCAGCTACAGGGAGTCGGGTGGCTACACCTTC
few TRBJ2-1 NA TRBV6-4 CASRSAYSSYNEQFF TGTGCCAGCCGTAGCGCCTACAGCTCCTACAATGAGCAGTTCTTC
NA TRBJ2-1 TRBD1 TRBV6-5 CASSYTHRGSYNEQFF TGTGCCAGCAGTTACACCCACAGGGGCTCCTACAATGAGCAGTTCTTC
NA TRBJ2-7 NA TRBV11-2 CASSFRGTAEQYF TGTGCCAGCAGCTTTCGGGGGACGGCTGAGCAGTACTTC
NA TRBJ2-3 TRBD2 TRBV5-1 CASRSSGSSTDTQYF TGCGCCAGCAGGAGTAGCGGGAGCAGCACAGATACGCAGTATTTT
few TRBJ2-1 TRBD2 TRBV19 CASSRGTSGAYNEQFF TGTGCCAGTAGTAGGGGGACTAGCGGAGCATACAATGAGCAGTTCTTC
once TRBJ2-1 NA TRBV5-6 CASSLVRADLNEQFF TGTGCCAGCAGCTTAGTTCGTGCGGATCTCAATGAGCAGTTCTTC
NA TRBJ1-2 NA TRBV6-1 CASSEQGNYGYTF TGTGCCAGCAGTGAACAGGGGAACTATGGCTACACCTTC
once TRBJ2-3 NA TRBV5-1 CASSSSGTDTQYF TGCGCCAGCAGCTCCTCTGGCACAGATACGCAGTATTTT
NA TRBJ1-4 NA TRBV18 CASSPTVRGAKGEKLFF TGTGCCAGCTCACCCACTGTTCGGGGGGCGAAGGGTGAAAAACTGTTTTTT
NA TRBJ2-5 NA TRBV5-6 CASSPFVARTQYF TGTGCCAGCAGCCCCTTCGTAGCTAGGACCCAGTACTTC
NA TRBJ1-1 NA TRBV18 CASSPGQMNTEAFF TGTGCCAGCTCACCAGGTCAAATGAACACTGAAGCTTTCTTT
NA TRBJ2-1 TRBD2 TRBV10-3 CAISEGLTGGSSYNEQFF TGTGCCATCAGTGAGGGGTTGACTGGCGGGAGCTCCTACAATGAGCAGTTCTTC
NA TRBJ2-1 TRBD1 TRBV28 CTISQGAREQFF TGTACTATCTCGCAGGGGGCGCGTGAGCAGTTCTTC
NA TRBJ1-5 NA TRBV29-1 CSVGDTHQPQHF TGCAGCGTTGGGGACACACATCAGCCCCAGCATTTT
NA TRBJ1-2 NA TRBV15 CATSSRRPSGVYYTF TGTGCCACCAGCAGTCGCCGGCCGTCTGGGGTGTACTACACCTTC
NA TRBJ1-5 TRBD1 TRBV27 CASSSGGGNQPQHF TGTGCCAGCAGTTCAGGGGGTGGCAATCAGCCCCAGCATTTT
NA TRBJ2-3 NA TRBV6-5 CASRPTGNTDTQYF TGTGCCAGCAGGCCTACAGGGAACACAGATACGCAGTATTTT
medium-sized TRBJ2-1 NA TRBV2 CASRKTSNEQFF TGTGCCAGCAGGAAGACTAGTAATGAGCAGTTCTTC
NA TRBJ1-5 NA TRBV30 CAWSSQENQPQHF TGTGCCTGGAGCTCACAGGAAAATCAGCCCCAGCATTTT
few TRBJ1-1 NA TRBV18 CASSPRAGNTEAFF TGTGCCAGCTCACCACGGGCAGGGAACACTGAAGCTTTCTTT
NA TRBJ2-5 NA TRBV5-6 CASRGTQQGLETQYF TGTGCCAGCAGAGGGACACAACAAGGGCTGGAGACCCAGTACTTC
once TRBJ1-4 TRBD1 TRBV7-9 CASSLGRGTGATNEKLFF TGTGCCAGCAGCTTAGGTCGAGGGACAGGCGCAACTAATGAAAAACTGTTTTTT
NA TRBJ2-1 TRBD1 TRBV7-9 CASSAGQGFNEQFF TGTGCCAGCAGCGCGGGACAGGGGTTCAATGAGCAGTTCTTC
NA TRBJ2-3 NA TRBV7-2 CASSPIPRDTQYF TGTGCCAGCAGCCCCATCCCGCGGGATACGCAGTATTTT
few TRBJ1-2 NA TRBV6-1 CASSLNSNPLHGYTF TGTGCCAGCAGTCTCAACAGCAACCCGCTTCATGGCTACACCTTC
NA TRBJ2-2 TRBD1 TRBV29-1 CSVENGQGVGTGELFF TGCAGCGTTGAGAACGGACAGGGCGTGGGGACCGGGGAGCTGTTTTTT
NA TRBJ2-4 NA TRBV28 CASFGGPLAKNIQYF TGTGCCAGCTTTGGGGGACCCCTAGCCAAAAACATTCAGTACTTC
once TRBJ1-2 TRBD1 TRBV5-1 CASSFTGDTGYGYTF TGCGCCAGCAGCTTTACAGGGGATACGGGATATGGCTACACCTTC
NA TRBJ2-1 TRBD2 TRBV28 CASSFGGTRSDEQFF TGTGCCAGCAGTTTTGGGGGGACTAGGTCGGATGAGCAGTTCTTC
NA TRBJ2-7 TRBD2 TRBV5-1 CASSIGTSGYEQYF TGCGCCAGCAGCATCGGGACTAGCGGCTACGAGCAGTACTTC
NA TRBJ2-3 NA TRBV29-1 CSVDIDKGDTQYF TGCAGCGTTGATATTGATAAGGGCGATACGCAGTATTTT
NA TRBJ1-2 NA TRBV19 CASSMPGLFLYTF TGTGCCAGTAGTATGCCAGGGTTATTCCTCTACACCTTC
NA TRBJ2-3 TRBD1 TRBV7-2 CASNRQGSTDTQYF TGTGCCAGCAACCGACAGGGTAGCACAGATACGCAGTATTTT
NA TRBJ2-3 TRBD1 TRBV5-4 CASSLRTGGETDTQYF TGTGCCAGCAGCCTCCGGACAGGGGGAGAGACAGATACGCAGTATTTT
NA TRBJ2-7 NA TRBV5-6 CASSSDRRSSYEQYF TGTGCCAGCAGCTCGGACAGAAGAAGCTCCTACGAGCAGTACTTC
few TRBJ2-7 NA TRBV6-5 CASSYSGTNREQYF TGTGCCAGCAGTTACTCGGGGACAAATAGGGAGCAGTACTTC
few TRBJ1-2 NA TRBV6-1 CASTPVGQIYGYTF TGTGCCAGCACACCCGTGGGGCAGATCTATGGCTACACCTTC